A single T cell receptor (beta chain) is shown here with its context. Its antigen is currently unknown. These data belong to a study of blood T cells in healthy people across ages. Primed by a sample-barcoded 5' primer and a J-beta primer mix, a second PCR proceeded for about 6 to 12 cycles. Via MiXCR, TCRdb re-called the 5' RACE reads, giving one row per CDR3 protein. The data show 550,000 to 750,000 distinct CDR3 sequences, with around 21% seen just once and more than 3% held by the top ten. The extraction recovered at least 6 micrograms of total RNA per sample. General study results and limits: Long-lived donors carried more naive CD4+ cells and greater diversity than aged donors.

This CDR3 has 13 residues. CDR1 and CDR2 from the germline V gene are MNHEY and SVGAGI. V was trimmed by 5 bases and J by 4 bases, leaving 9 bases between them. The sequence was collected from a man between 65 and 85 years old in good health. The chain is built from TRBV6-5 and TRBJ1-5; D is unresolved. Sequenced input: blood. The CDR3 protein is CASSQHLNQPQHF. The CDR3 coding sequence is TGTGCCAGCAGTCAACACCTAAATCAGCCCCAGCATTTT.